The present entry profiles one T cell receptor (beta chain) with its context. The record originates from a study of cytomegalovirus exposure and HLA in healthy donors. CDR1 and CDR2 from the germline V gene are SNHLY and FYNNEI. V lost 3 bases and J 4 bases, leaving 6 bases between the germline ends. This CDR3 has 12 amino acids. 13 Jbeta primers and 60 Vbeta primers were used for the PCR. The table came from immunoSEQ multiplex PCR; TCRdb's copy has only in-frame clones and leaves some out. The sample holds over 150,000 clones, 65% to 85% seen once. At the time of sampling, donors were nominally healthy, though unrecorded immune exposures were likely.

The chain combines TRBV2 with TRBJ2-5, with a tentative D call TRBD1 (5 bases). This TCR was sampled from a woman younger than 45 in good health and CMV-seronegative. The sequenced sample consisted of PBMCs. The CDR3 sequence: CASSEGRETQYF. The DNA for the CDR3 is TGTGCCAGCAGTGAGGGGCGAGAGACCCAGTACTTC.